This T cell receptor beta chain was recorded in a study of beta chain features in type 1 diabetes. V gave up 4 bases and J gave up 8 bases; unmatched junction bases: 8. Germline-derived CDR1 and CDR2 are SGHNT and YYREEE (reference sequence). The CDR3 sequence is 16 residues long. In total, each donor contributed a single heparinised blood draw that averaged roughly 100 mL. Via CD45RO/CCR7/CD25/CD127/CD95/CD27, cells of the CD4+ naive, central memory, regulatory and stem cell-like memory subsets were sorted. All sorted populations exceeded 95% purity. Expressed TCRB transcripts were sequenced because the entire RNA isolate underwent reverse transcription. Produced via immunoSEQ multiplex PCR; TCRdb's table is partial and in-frame only. The profile shows 130,000 to 150,000 clones, 6.9% of them singletons.

The sample consisted of central memory CD4+ T cells from blood. V usage is TRBV5-4 and J usage is TRBJ2-1; 14 bases are a match to TRBD2. The source of this sequence is a woman in her thirties in good health. The CDR3 loop is CASSPGGGLAGDEQFF. The CDR3 DNA is TGTGCCAGCAGCCCAGGCGGGGGACTAGCGGGAGATGAGCAGTTCTTC.